This TCR beta chain came from a study of blood T cell repertoires in COVID-19. The study counted Cohort 3 donors as recovered given two negative PCRs, clearance, or symptom resolution. Clones were read by immunoSEQ multiplex PCR, and TCRdb kept only the in-frame ones, dropping some. The sample lists approximately 180,000 clones, 70% to 85% seen once, with 13% to 15% in the top ten. Germline V gene lookup returns CDR1 ENHRY and CDR2 SYGVKD. The CDR3 is 16 amino acids. V lost 0 bases, J lost 3 bases, and 7 bases stayed unmatched. This clone appeared a few times. This clonotype was sampled from a man aged 45-65 years who had recovered from COVID-19. Sequenced: PBMCs or T cells enriched from blood (not recorded which). The chain recombines TRBV10-3 with TRBJ1-2; 7 nucleotides match TRBD1. The CDR3 nucleotides read TGTGCCATCAGTGAGTCGGAGACAGGGACATACTATGGCTACACCTTC. This gives the protein CAISESETGTYYGYTF.